The sample holds a few counts of the clone carrying this TCR beta chain. Here immunoSEQ multiplex PCR was the method, and the copy in TCRdb shows in-frame clones only, minus some. Among a few hundred thousand clones listed, around 87% were seen once. This record comes from a study of blood T cell repertoires in COVID-19. CDR3 length: 16 residues. Germline V gene sequence: CDR1 MGHRA, CDR2 YSYEKL. Trimming pared 2 bases from V and 3 bases from J, leaving 13 bases between. The age range of participants was about 18 to 90 years, with residence in fewer than 25 US areas. The sequenced sample consisted of PBMCs or T cells enriched from blood (not recorded which). This chain joins TRBV4-1 and TRBJ2-2, with D possibly TRBD1 on 6 matching bases. This sequence was found in a man aged 40-50 years in a cohort exposed to, infected with or recovered from COVID-19 (not recorded which). CDR3 amino acids: CASSQRTGRDTGELFF. CDR3 nucleotide sequence: TGCGCCAGCAGCCAACGAACAGGGAGAGACACCGGGGAGCTGTTTTTT.